This T cell receptor (beta chain) was sequenced in a study of shared clonotypes between healthy human individuals. Study-wide findings and caveats: Memory subsets generally showed lower estimated richness than naive subsets. Rarefaction gave evidence that sorted-subset sequencing remained incomplete despite large depth.

In its sample, this clone was seen once. Its antigen is still unknown. V lost 2 bases, J lost 2 bases, and 10 bases stayed unmatched. CDR1 is MDHEN and CDR2 is SYDVKM in the germline V gene. There are 18 residues in the CDR3. Source study methods: There were no quality scores in the junction-only immunoSEQ sequences, so filtering differed. Assay used: immunoSEQ multiplex PCR; TCRdb lists only in-frame clones, some missing. V, J and clone size are those of that table, while D and trimming were read from the DNA. The sample lists millions of clones, more than 90% occurring once. The TCR comes from a man between 18 and 35 years old in good health. The chain combines TRBV28 with TRBJ2-5; TRBD2 matches at 11 bases. Sequencing was performed on naive CD4+ T cells sorted from blood. Regarding subset: CD45RA+ positively selected. The CDR3 here is CASSLRLAGGKQQETQYF. CDR3 in DNA: TGTGCCAGCAGTTTACGGCTAGCGGGGGGCAAGCAGCAAGAGACCCAGTACTTC.